The entry below describes one T cell receptor (beta chain). After removal of 4 bases from V and 1 base from J, the junction contained 3 bases not matched to a gene. The CDR3 sequence is 14 residues long. Per germline, CDR1 MGHRA and CDR2 YSYEKL. The data derive from a study of cytomegalovirus exposure and HLA in healthy donors. TCRdb's copy holds only in-frame clones and misses some; the assay was immunoSEQ multiplex PCR. This table holds 130,000 to 150,000 clones, almost 90% found once. The clonotype originates from a young woman in good health and CMV-seropositive. The chain couples TRBV4-1 to TRBJ2-5; 7 nucleotides match TRBD1. The sequencing sample was made of PBMCs. CDR3 region: CASSLGQIQETQYF. In DNA, the CDR3 is TGCGCCAGCAGCCTGGGACAGATCCAAGAGACCCAGTACTTC.